This T cell receptor beta chain is from a study of blood T cell repertoires in COVID-19. The CDR3 covers 15 residues. V lost 4 bases and J 2 bases, leaving 15 bases between the germline ends. Germline V CDR1 and CDR2: LNHDA, SQIVND (reference sequence). Profiling relied on immunoSEQ multiplex PCR, and the TCRdb table lists in-frame clones only, not all of them. The sample comprises some 100,000 clones, around 90% of which are singletons, and around 15% rests with the top ten. Sequenced input: peripheral blood. This receptor was identified in a man aged 45 to 65 with acute or convalescent COVID-19. This chain connects TRBV19 to TRBJ2-7; weak D call: TRBD1 (5 bases). The CDR3 coding sequence is TGTGCCAGTAGTAGGACCGGACACGGAACCTACGAGCAGTACTTC. Its protein is CASSRTGHGTYEQYF.